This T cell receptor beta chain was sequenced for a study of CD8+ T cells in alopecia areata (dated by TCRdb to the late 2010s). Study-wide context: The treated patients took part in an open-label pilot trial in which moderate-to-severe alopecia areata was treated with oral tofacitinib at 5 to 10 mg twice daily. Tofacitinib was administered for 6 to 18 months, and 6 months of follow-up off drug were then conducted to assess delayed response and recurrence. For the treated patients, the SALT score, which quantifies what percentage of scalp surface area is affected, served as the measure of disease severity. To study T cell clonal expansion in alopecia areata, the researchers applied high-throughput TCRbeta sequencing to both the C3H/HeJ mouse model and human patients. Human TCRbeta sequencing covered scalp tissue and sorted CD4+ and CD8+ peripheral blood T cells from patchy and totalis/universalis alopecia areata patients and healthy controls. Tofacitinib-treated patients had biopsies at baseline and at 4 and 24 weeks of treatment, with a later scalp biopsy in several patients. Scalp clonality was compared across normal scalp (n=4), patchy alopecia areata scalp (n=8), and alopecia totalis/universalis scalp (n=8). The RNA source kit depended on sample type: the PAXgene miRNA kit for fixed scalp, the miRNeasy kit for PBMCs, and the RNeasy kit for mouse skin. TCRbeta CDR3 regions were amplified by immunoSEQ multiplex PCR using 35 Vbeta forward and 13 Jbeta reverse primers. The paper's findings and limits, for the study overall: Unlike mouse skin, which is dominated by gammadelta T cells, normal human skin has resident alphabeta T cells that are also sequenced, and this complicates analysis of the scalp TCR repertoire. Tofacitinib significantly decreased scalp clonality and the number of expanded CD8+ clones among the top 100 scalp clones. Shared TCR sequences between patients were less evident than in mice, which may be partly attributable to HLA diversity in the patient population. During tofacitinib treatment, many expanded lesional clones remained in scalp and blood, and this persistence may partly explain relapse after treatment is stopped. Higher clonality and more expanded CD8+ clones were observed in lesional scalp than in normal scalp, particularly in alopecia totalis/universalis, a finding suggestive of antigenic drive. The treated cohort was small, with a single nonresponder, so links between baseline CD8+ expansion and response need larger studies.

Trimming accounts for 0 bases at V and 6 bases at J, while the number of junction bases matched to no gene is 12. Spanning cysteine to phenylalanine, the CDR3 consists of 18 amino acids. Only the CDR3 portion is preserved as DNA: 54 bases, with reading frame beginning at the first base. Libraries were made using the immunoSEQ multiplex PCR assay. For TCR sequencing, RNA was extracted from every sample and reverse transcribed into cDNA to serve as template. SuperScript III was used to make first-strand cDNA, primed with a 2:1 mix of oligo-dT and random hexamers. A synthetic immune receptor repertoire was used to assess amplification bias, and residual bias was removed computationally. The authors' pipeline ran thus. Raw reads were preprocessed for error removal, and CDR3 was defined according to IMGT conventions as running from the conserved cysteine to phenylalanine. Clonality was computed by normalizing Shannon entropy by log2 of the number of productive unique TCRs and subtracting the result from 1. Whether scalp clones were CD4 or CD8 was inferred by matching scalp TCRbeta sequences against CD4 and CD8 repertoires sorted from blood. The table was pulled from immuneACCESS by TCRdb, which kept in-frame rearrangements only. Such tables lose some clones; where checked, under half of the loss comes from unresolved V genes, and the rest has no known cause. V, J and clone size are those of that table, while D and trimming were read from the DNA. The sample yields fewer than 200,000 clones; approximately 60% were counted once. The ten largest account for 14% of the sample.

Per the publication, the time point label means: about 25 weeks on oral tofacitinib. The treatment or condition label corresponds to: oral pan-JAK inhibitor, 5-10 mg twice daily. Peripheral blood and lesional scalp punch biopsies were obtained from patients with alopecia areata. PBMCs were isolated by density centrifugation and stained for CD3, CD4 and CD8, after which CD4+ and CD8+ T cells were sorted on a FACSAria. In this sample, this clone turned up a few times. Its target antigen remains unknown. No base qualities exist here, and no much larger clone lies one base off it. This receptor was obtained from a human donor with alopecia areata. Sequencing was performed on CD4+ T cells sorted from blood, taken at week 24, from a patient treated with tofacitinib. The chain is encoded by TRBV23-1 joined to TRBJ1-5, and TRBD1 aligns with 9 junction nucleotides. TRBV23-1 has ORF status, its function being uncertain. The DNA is TGCGCCAGCAGTCAATCAACAGGGGGCGAGTCTGTAATTCAGCCCCAGCATTTT. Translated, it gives CASSQSTGGESVIQPQHF.